These 21 T cell receptor beta chains were sequenced from one sample in a study of T cell changes during pregnancy in multiple sclerosis. Clones were read by immunoSEQ multiplex PCR, and TCRdb kept only the in-frame ones, dropping some. This sample has approximately 42,000 clones, with around four fifths found just once. The sample in question was CD4+ T cells from peripheral blood mononuclear cells, obtained before pregnancy. The receptors stem from a female donor with multiple sclerosis, enrolled in a pregnancy study.

The V and J genes are TRBV4-2 and TRBJ2-1; 9 positions match TRBD2. From germline, CDR1 is LGHNA and CDR2 YNFKEQ. This CDR3 spans 15 amino acids. Trimming at V came to 5 bases and at J to 4 bases, leaving 6 bases not matched to a gene. The CDR3 loop is CASSEGLAGYNEQFF. CDR3 in DNA: TGTGCCAGCAGCGAGGGGCTAGCGGGATACAATGAGCAGTTCTTC.

This rearrangement joins TRBV7-9 to TRBJ2-1, with TRBD2 identical over 8 bases. V lost 6 bases, J lost 5 bases, and 9 bases stayed unmatched. The CDR3 has 15 amino acids. Germline V gene data show CDR1 as SEHNR and CDR2 as FQNEAQ (reference sequence). CDR3 sequence reads: CASRNGTRFDNEQFF. CDR3 DNA sequence: TGTGCCAGCAGGAACGGGACTAGGTTTGACAATGAGCAGTTCTTC.

The V call is TRBV6-1, the J call TRBJ1-1; D remains ambiguous. Trimming took off 6 bases at V and 10 bases at J, with 18 bases between the two ends. CDR3 length equals 13 residues. The V gene's germline CDR1 is MNHNS and CDR2 SASEGT. CDR3 in DNA: TGTGCCAGCAGATTCGACTGGGTTGGTGGAGCTTTCTTT. Protein: CASRFDWVGGAFF.

The rearrangement uses TRBV19 and TRBJ1-3, with a tentative D call TRBD1 (5 bases). Trimming pared 8 bases from V and 2 bases from J, leaving 13 bases between. This CDR3 comprises 14 residues. Germline CDR1 is LNHDA and CDR2 is SQIVND (reference sequence). CDR3 in amino acids: CASGRSGTGNTIYF. The CDR3 DNA follows: TGTGCCAGTGGAAGGTCAGGGACTGGAAACACCATATATTTT.

The rearrangement uses TRBV7-9 and TRBJ1-1, with D possibly being TRBD1 (5 bases). This CDR3 region has 12 residues. Germline V gene sequence: CDR1 SEHNR, CDR2 FQNEAQ (reference sequence). V lost 5 bases to trimming and J lost 9 bases, with 13 bases between them. CDR3 DNA: TGTGCCAGCAGCACAGGTACACTGAAAGCTTTCTTT. Protein product: CASSTGTLKAFF.

The chain links TRBV5-6 to TRBJ2-2; 10 bases are shared with TRBD1. V lost 3 bases to trimming and J lost 5 bases; unmatched junction nucleotides: 4. Germline V CDR1 and CDR2: SGHDT, YYEEEE. This CDR3 spans 15 amino acids. The CDR3, as DNA: TGTGCCAGCAGCTACACGGACAGGGGGACCGGGGAGCTGTTTTTT. Translating gives CASSYTDRGTGELFF.

J is TRBJ1-1 and V is TRBV6-6; 9 bases align to TRBD1. This CDR3 comprises 15 residues. J lost 4 bases, V lost 7 bases, and 10 bases had no gene match. In germline, CDR1 is MNHNY, CDR2 SVGAGI (reference sequence). CDR3 region: CASTLSGTGRTEAFF. The CDR3 DNA follows: TGTGCCAGCACCCTGTCCGGGACAGGGCGCACTGAAGCTTTCTTT.

This clone has only a few counts. V gene TRBV6-6 combines with J gene TRBJ1-2; 8 bases agree with TRBD1. Germline trimming cut 6 bases from V and 7 bases from J; bases unmatched to any gene: 7. The CDR3 runs to 13 residues. The V gene's germline CDR1 is MNHNY and CDR2 SVGAGI (reference sequence). The CDR3 sequence: CASRGVTGVGYTF. The CDR3 DNA reads TGTGCCAGCAGGGGCGTGACAGGGGTTGGCTACACCTTC.

A single count supports this clone. The chain recombines TRBV7-3 with TRBJ2-3; TRBD1 agrees at 7 bases. Germline CDR1 and CDR2: SGHTA and FQGTGA. The junction had 5 bases not matched to a gene; V was cut back by 6 bases and J by 2 bases. There are 14 residues in the CDR3. CDR3 DNA: TGTGCCAGCAGACGGGACAGAAACACAGATACGCAGTATTTT. Protein: CASRRDRNTDTQYF. Full variable domain (outside the CDR3, taken from reference TRBV7-3 and TRBJ2-3): GAGVSQTPSNKVTEKGKYVELRCDPISGHTALYWYRQSLGQGPEFLIYFQGTGAADDSGLPNDRFFAVRPEGSVSTLKIQRTERGDSAVYLCASRRDRNTDTQYFGPGTRLTVL.

The rearrangement joins TRBV13 to TRBJ1-2, with D perhaps TRBD1 (5 bases). Trimming removed 3 bases at V and 6 bases at J, with 8 bases between. Germline V gene data show CDR1 as PRHDT and CDR2 as FYEKMQ (reference sequence). The CDR3 is made up of 12 amino acids. CDR3 bases: TGTGCCAGCAGCTTCATCAGGGATGGCTACACCTTC. It encodes CASSFIRDGYTF.

The chain employs TRBV21-1 and TRBJ2-7; TRBD2 is taken as the D call from the table, unchecked against the DNA. TRBV21-1 is classified as a pseudogene. The CDR3 totals 16 residues. The CDR3 DNA is TGTGCCAGCAGCAAAGGGGGGGGGCTAGCGGGATACGAGCAGTACTTC. The encoded protein is CASSKGGGLAGYEQYF.

The table lists this clone with a count of one. The chain combines TRBV7-9 with TRBJ1-1; unclear D gene. The CDR3 covers 14 residues. V was clipped by 2 bases and J by 0 bases, with 7 bases between them. The germline gives CDR1 SEHNR, CDR2 FQNEAQ (reference sequence). CDR3 sequence: CASSLTGMNTEAFF. The CDR3 DNA is TGTGCCAGCAGCTTAACGGGTATGAACACTGAAGCTTTCTTT.

This rearrangement joins TRBV25-1 to TRBJ1-2; D is uncertain. The length of the CDR3 is 13 residues. Trimming left V 6 bases short and J 0 bases short, with 8 bases between. Germline CDR1 MGHDK, CDR2 SYGVNS. The CDR3 here is CASSLIANYGYTF. For the CDR3, the DNA is TGTGCCAGCAGCCTCATAGCTAACTATGGCTACACCTTC.

The rearrangement joins TRBV9 to TRBJ2-5; 7 nucleotides align to TRBD1. Trimming took 4 bases from V and 5 from J; bases not matched to a gene: 14. The CDR3 runs 16 residues. The germline gives CDR1 SGDLS, CDR2 YYNGEE. The CDR3 DNA reads as TGTGCCAGCAGCCTTCAGTCGGGACAGCCGGCGGAGACCCAGTACTTC. Translated: CASSLQSGQPAETQYF.

The chain is built from TRBV6-5 and TRBJ1-1; TRBD1 agrees at 11 bases. V lost 6 bases, J lost 7 bases, and 7 bases stayed unmatched. Germline-derived CDR1 and CDR2 are MNHEY and SVGAGI. This CDR3 is built from 14 residues. The CDR3 spells CASSPGTGGFEAFF. CDR3 bases: TGTGCCAGCAGCCCCGGGACAGGGGGATTTGAAGCTTTCTTT.

The V call is TRBV2, the J call TRBJ2-2; 9 positions agree with TRBD2. V shed 6 bases and J 6 bases; nucleotides not matched to a gene: 8. From germline, CDR1 is SNHLY and CDR2 FYNNEI. The CDR3 has 15 amino acids. CDR3 bases: TGTGCCAGCAGGCCATTGCGCGGGAGGGCCGGGGAGCTGTTTTTT. Translated, it gives CASRPLRGRAGELFF.

In DNA, the CDR3 is TGTGCCAGCAGCCCGGGGGGGGGAGACAGACACACCATATATTTT. Translation: CASSPGGGDRHTIYF. The V gene is TRBV27, the J gene TRBJ1-3, with D perhaps TRBD1 (5 bases). Trimming took 6 bases from V and 8 from J, leaving 20 bases between them. CDR3 length: 15 residues. Germline lookup yields CDR1 MNHEY and CDR2 SMNVEV (reference sequence).

The chain carries TRBV7-2 and TRBJ1-6; tentative D call: TRBD1 (5 bases). The CDR3 totals 14 residues. CDR1 SGHTA and CDR2 FQGNSA come from the germline V gene. Trimming removed 2 bases from V and 8 bases from J, with 10 bases in between. CDR3 amino acids: CASSLQGGDSPLHF. As DNA, the CDR3 is TGTGCCAGCAGCTTACAGGGAGGCGATTCACCCCTCCACTTT.

V usage is TRBV14 and J usage is TRBJ1-2; D remains unclear. Between the trimmed V and J ends, which lost 1 base and 10 bases, there was a span of 13 bases. The germline V gene encodes CDR1 SGHDN and CDR2 FVKESK. The CDR3 is made up of 13 amino acids. CDR3 sequence: CASSQGGLPDYTF. The CDR3 DNA is TGTGCCAGCAGCCAAGGAGGGTTGCCGGACTACACCTTC.

This clone was seen a few times. This chain uses TRBV5-1 with TRBJ2-1, with TRBD1 identical over 7 bases. V shed 4 bases, J shed 5 bases, and the junction held 6 bases outside the gene matches. The CDR3 extends over 14 amino acids. The V gene's germline CDR1 is SGHRS and CDR2 YFSETQ. The CDR3, as DNA: TGCGCCAGCAGCCCGGGACAGTTAAACAATGAGCAGTTCTTC. Protein product: CASSPGQLNNEQFF.

This chain uses TRBV28 with TRBJ1-3, with no clear D. The CDR3 has 15 residues. The V end was cut by 2 bases, the J end by 0 bases, with 8 bases between. Germline assignment: CDR1 MDHEN and CDR2 SYDVKM. CDR3 residues: CASSLISSSGNTIYF. The CDR3 DNA follows: TGTGCCAGCAGTTTAATCTCGTCCTCTGGAAACACCATATATTTT.